The 27 T cell receptor beta chains given below trace back to one sample, sequenced in a study of spatial heterogeneity in lung cancer. Whole-study results and caveats: Tumoral mutation counts were tracked by counts of expanded intratumoral alpha and beta TCRs.

The antigens these receptors bind are not known. TCRdb redid the calling of the 5' RACE reads with MiXCR, one entry per CDR3 protein. The sample shows some 11,000 distinct CDR3 sequences, about 5% of them seen only once. Noted time point: sample taken at primary tumor resection. The source material was lung tumor tissue, sampled at surgery. Receptor source: a male donor with early-stage non-small cell lung cancer.

This clonotype appeared many times. This beta chain is an unintended read in a library built for alpha chains; its size means little. This rearrangement joins TRBV11-2 to TRBJ2-4; D call uncertain. The CDR3 contains 16 residues. CDR1 SGHAT and CDR2 FQNNGV come from the germline V gene. Deletions cut 1 base from V and 1 base from J, with 11 bases between. The CDR3 DNA is TGTGCCAGCAGCTTAGTATTTCTGGGGGCCAAAAACATTCAGTACTTC. Protein sequence: CASSLVFLGAKNIQYF.

This clonotype is medium-sized by share. The library was prepared for alpha chains; this beta chain is a stray read, so its frequency means little. CDR3 DNA: TGTGCCAGCAGCGTAGAGGGACAGTACACAGATACGCAGTATTTT. Amino acids: CASSVEGQYTDTQYF. The chain carries TRBV9 and TRBJ2-3, with TRBD1 matching over 7 bases. Germline V gene lookup returns CDR1 SGDLS and CDR2 YYNGEE. The ends lost 0 bases at V and 2 bases at J; junction bases unmatched: 3. The CDR3 has 15 residues.

By share of the sample, this clonotype is medium-sized. This beta chain is a stray sequence in a library constructed for alpha chains; its clone size is not meaningful. CDR3 protein: CASSLERGSIITDTQYF. The CDR3 DNA reads TGTGCCAGCAGTTTAGAGCGGGGCAGTATAATTACAGATACGCAGTATTTT. The chain joins TRBV12-3 or TRBV12-4 to TRBJ2-3; 7 positions match TRBD2. This CDR3 contains 17 residues. Trimming cost V 1 base and J 3 bases; bases outside gene matches: 10.

The sample holds many counts of this clonotype. Because the library targeted alpha chains, this beta chain is an off-target read whose size means little. The chain is built from TRBV6-2 or TRBV6-3 and TRBJ1-1; D unclear. The CDR3 covers 14 residues. V was cut by 3 bases and J by 1 base, with 9 bases left in between. Germline CDR1 MNHEY, CDR2 SVGEGT. Here the CDR3 DNA reads TGTGCCAGCAGTTATTTACACCCGAACACTGAAGCTTTCTTT. This translates into CASSYLHPNTEAFF.

This clonotype was detected many times. This beta chain is off target for a library built for alpha chains, so its abundance means little. The V and J genes are TRBV5-1 and TRBJ2-5; 8 bases are a match to TRBD2. This CDR3 has 16 amino acids. V shed 0 bases, J shed 1 base, and the junction held 5 bases outside the gene matches. In germline, CDR1 is SGHRS, CDR2 YFSETQ. CDR3 loop: CASSLGSGSIQETQYF. CDR3 in DNA: TGCGCCAGCAGCTTGGGAAGCGGGAGTATCCAAGAGACCCAGTACTTC.

This clonotype is medium-sized within its sample. This beta chain is a stray read from a library made for alpha chains; its abundance is not meaningful. This chain joins TRBV7-9 and TRBJ2-1, with TRBD2 matching 8 bases. The germline V gene has CDR1 SEHNR and CDR2 FQNEAQ (reference sequence). V trimming: 1 base; J trimming: 9 bases; junction bases outside the gene matches: 2. The CDR3 totals 13 residues. CDR3 nucleotide sequence: TGTGCCAGCAGCTTAGTAGCGGGGAGTGAGCAGTTCTTC. Protein product: CASSLVAGSEQFF.

This clonotype showed up many times. Found in a library prepared for alpha chains, this beta chain is an off-target read, and its abundance has little meaning. The rearrangement joins TRBV11-2 to TRBJ1-2; perhaps TRBD1 as D (5 bases). V lost 5 bases and J 1 base, leaving 8 bases between the germline ends. The CDR3 contains 13 residues. Germline CDR1 reads SGHAT; CDR2 reads FQNNGV. The chain's CDR3 is CASSLTVNYGYTF. CDR3 coding DNA: TGTGCCAGCAGCCTGACAGTTAACTATGGCTACACCTTC. The whole variable domain, remainder taken from reference TRBV11-2 and TRBJ1-2, is EAGVAQSPRYKIIEKRQSVAFWCNPISGHATLYWYQQILGQGPKLLIQFQNNGVVDDSQLPKDRFSAERLKGVDSTLKIQPAKLEDSAVYLCASSLTVNYGYTFGSGTRLTVV.

By sample share, this clonotype is medium-sized. Since the library was made to target alpha chains, this beta chain is a stray read and its abundance is not meaningful. This CDR3 is CASSWKGDEQFF. The CDR3, as DNA: TGTGCCAGCAGTTGGAAGGGTGATGAGCAGTTCTTC. The chain is built from TRBV28 and TRBJ2-1; D not resolved. Germline CDR1 is MDHEN and CDR2 is SYDVKM. This CDR3 is built from 12 residues. Trimming stripped 4 bases from V and 8 bases from J, with 9 bases between.

This clonotype was found a few times. Within a library made for alpha chains, this beta chain is off target, and its count is uninformative. The gene calls are TRBV28 and TRBJ2-7, with D tentatively TRBD1 (5 bases). Per germline, CDR1 MDHEN and CDR2 SYDVKM. V was shortened by 3 bases and J by 2 bases, with 8 bases between the two germline ends. CDR3 size: 13 residues. The CDR3 DNA reads as TGTGCCAGCAGTTTTGGCAGGGCCTACGAGCAGTACTTC. Protein sequence: CASSFGRAYEQYF.

This clonotype was recorded at least ten times. A library prepared for alpha chains yielded this beta chain as an off-target read; its size is of little meaning. This rearrangement joins TRBV3-1 to TRBJ2-1, with D maybe TRBD2 (5 bases). Germline V gene lookup returns CDR1 LGHDT and CDR2 YNNKEL (reference sequence). The CDR3 has 14 residues. Trimming cost V 4 bases and J 4 bases, with 11 bases left between them. CDR3 region: CASSLGLVYNEQFF. CDR3 nucleotide sequence: TGTGCCAGCAGCCTCGGACTGGTTTACAATGAGCAGTTCTTC.

This clonotype has ten or more counts. This beta chain came through as a stray read in a library set up for alpha chains, and its size says little. In nucleotides, the CDR3 is TGCAGTGCTAGAGATCCCGGGACTAGAAGTTACGAGCAGTACTTC. It yields the protein CSARDPGTRSYEQYF. The chain uses TRBV20-1 and TRBJ2-7; 8 bases are shared with TRBD2. Unmatched junction bases numbered 8, after V lost 0 bases and J lost 4 bases. There are 15 residues in the CDR3. Per the germline V gene, CDR1 is DFQATT and CDR2 is SNEGSKA (reference sequence).

In its sample, this clonotype was seen a few times. This beta chain is a stray read from a library made for alpha chains; its abundance is not meaningful. CDR3 protein: CASSEITGGVETQYF. DNA for the CDR3: TGTGCCAGCAGTGAGATAACAGGGGGCGTCGAGACCCAGTACTTC. The chain uses TRBV6-1 and TRBJ2-5; the match to TRBD1 covers 9 bases. The CDR3 length is 15 residues. V dropped 3 bases and J dropped 5; count of bases not matched to a gene: 7. Per germline, CDR1 MNHNS and CDR2 SASEGT.

This clonotype was counted at least ten times. One junction end disagrees with the germline gene, perhaps due to a read error. This beta chain represents an off-target read in a library built for alpha chains; its size is of limited meaning. This chain uses TRBV29-1 with TRBJ1-2; 7 bases align to TRBD1. CDR1 is SQVTM and CDR2 is ANQGSEA in the germline V gene. The CDR3 consists of 12 residues. The CDR3 protein is CSVVVDRAAYTF. DNA for the CDR3: TGCAGCGTTGTCGTAGACAGGGCCGCCTACACCTTT. The complete variable domain, with remaining parts taken from reference TRBV29-1 and TRBJ1-2, reads SAVISQKPSRDICQRGTSLTIQCQVDSQVTMMFWYRQQPGQSLTLIATANQGSEATYESGFVIDKFPISRPNLTFSTLTVSNMSPEDSSIYLCSVVVDRAAYTFGSGTRLTVV.

This clonotype has a count of ten or more. The library was built for alpha chains, so this beta chain is an off-target read and its size means little. The rearrangement uses TRBV28 and TRBJ2-7, with TRBD2 matching over 11 bases. This CDR3 is 14 amino acids long. The V gene end was trimmed by 6 bases and the J gene end by 5 bases; junction bases not matched to a gene: 6. Germline CDR1 is MDHEN and CDR2 is SYDVKM. The CDR3, as DNA: TGTGCCAGCAGCCAGGCTAGCGGGAGGAACGAGCAGTACTTC. Its protein product is CASSQASGRNEQYF.

This clonotype was counted only a few times. The size of this beta chain means little, since it is a stray read in a library made for alpha chains. J is TRBJ1-3 and V is TRBV5-6, with D uncertain. This CDR3 region has 14 residues. CDR1 and CDR2 from the germline V gene are SGHDT and YYEEEE. V lost 0 bases and J 4 bases, leaving 8 bases between the germline ends. CDR3 sequence reads: CASSLVSTGNTIYF. CDR3 nucleotide sequence: TGTGCCAGCAGCTTGGTGTCTACCGGAAACACCATATATTTT.

This clonotype was observed many times. For a library built for alpha chains, this beta chain is a stray read; little rests on its size. The chain has TRBV29-1 and TRBJ2-2; maybe TRBD1 (5 bases). CDR1 SQVTM and CDR2 ANQGSEA come from the germline V gene. The ends were cut back, 6 bases at V and 7 bases at J, with 15 bases in the middle. The CDR3 consists of 13 residues. As DNA, the CDR3 is TGCAGCGTCACGCACGCAGGGTTCGGGGAGCTGTTTTTT. Translation: CSVTHAGFGELFF.

This clonotype was recorded many times. For a library built for alpha chains, this beta chain is a stray read; little rests on its size. The V call is TRBV14, the J call TRBJ1-2; maybe TRBD1 (6 bases). The CDR3 contains 16 residues. V shed 4 bases and J shed 4 bases, with 19 bases lying between them. Germline V gene data show CDR1 as SGHDN and CDR2 as FVKESK. The CDR3 sequence is CASSPFHSTGTYGYTF. For the CDR3, the DNA is TGTGCCAGCAGCCCTTTCCACTCAACAGGGACCTATGGCTACACCTTC.

As regards this clonotype: For a library built for alpha chains, this beta chain is a stray read; little rests on its size. J is TRBJ2-6 and V is TRBV2; no firm D call. The CDR3 runs 16 residues. Germline values: CDR1 SNHLY, CDR2 FYNNEI. Trimming shortened V by 3 bases and J by 5 bases, and 14 bases separated the two germline ends. The DNA for the CDR3 is TGTGCCAGCAGTGACATCAGTGGCGTGAGGGCCAACGTCCTGACTTTC. Its protein product is CASSDISGVRANVLTF.

Concerning this clonotype: As an off-target read in a library built for alpha chains, this beta chain has a frequency of little significance. The V call is TRBV11-3, the J call TRBJ2-1, with 9 bases matching TRBD1. V dropped 5 bases and J dropped 9; count of bases not matched to a gene: 8. The germline V gene encodes CDR1 SGHNT and CDR2 YENEEA. This CDR3 spans 14 amino acids. CDR3 protein: CASSLRTGVGEQFF. The CDR3 DNA reads as TGTGCCAGCAGCCTCCGGACAGGGGTAGGTGAGCAGTTCTTC. The variable domain in full, completed from reference TRBV11-3 and TRBJ2-1, reads EAGVVQSPRYKIIEKKQPVAFWCNPISGHNTLYWYLQNLGQGPELLIRYENEEAVDDSQLPKDRFSAERLKGVDSTLKIQPAELGDSAVYLCASSLRTGVGEQFFGPGTRLTVL.

This clonotype was seen at least ten times. This beta chain is an unintended read in a library built for alpha chains; its size means little. The V call is TRBV28, the J call TRBJ1-4, with D uncertain. This CDR3 is built from 15 residues. With 4 bases removed from V and 3 bases from J, the gap between germline ends came to 12 bases. Germline lookup yields CDR1 MDHEN and CDR2 SYDVKM. The CDR3 DNA reads TGTGCCAGCAGTTCCGGTGGAGGGTCTAATGAAAAACTGTTTTTT. Protein: CASSSGGGSNEKLFF.

This clonotype has at least ten counts. This beta chain represents an off-target read in a library built for alpha chains; its size is of limited meaning. This chain connects TRBV12-3 or TRBV12-4 to TRBJ2-7; D is possibly TRBD1 or TRBD2 (7 bases each). This CDR3 spans 13 amino acids. Trimming removed 3 bases at V and 7 bases at J, with 13 bases between. The CDR3 DNA reads as TGTGCCAGCAGTTTCAGGGGGGGTTATGAGCAGTACTTC. Protein sequence: CASSFRGGYEQYF.

At least ten counts were recorded for this clonotype. Since it is a stray read in a library aimed at alpha chains, this beta chain has a size that is not meaningful. The chain has TRBV24-1 and TRBJ2-2, with a tentative D call TRBD2 (6 bases). The CDR3 has 15 residues. Germline V gene data show CDR1 as KGHDR and CDR2 as SFDVKD. The ends were cut back, 8 bases at V and 0 bases at J, with 12 bases in the middle. CDR3 sequence: CATTGGTSNTGELFF. CDR3 coding DNA: TGTGCCACCACCGGAGGGACCTCGAACACCGGGGAGCTGTTTTTT.

This clonotype was recorded many times. Because this beta chain is a stray read in a library intended to capture alpha chains, its abundance should not be given much weight. This CDR3 is CASNVSPTSGIEQYF. The CDR3 DNA is TGTGCCAGCAACGTCTCTCCGACTAGCGGGATCGAGCAGTACTTC. The genes are TRBV11-2 and TRBJ2-7, with TRBD2 matching 11 bases. J gave up 6 bases and V 7 bases, and 11 bases lay outside the gene matches. CDR3 length equals 15 residues. Germline CDR1 and CDR2: SGHAT and FQNNGV.

On this clonotype itself: For a library built for alpha chains, this beta chain is a stray read; little rests on its size. The chain has TRBV7-8 and TRBJ2-2; D is ambiguous. The CDR3 sequence is 12 residues long. The germline CDR1 and CDR2 sequences are SGHVS and FQNEAQ. Trimming took off 4 bases at V and 8 bases at J, with 8 bases between the two ends. As DNA, the CDR3 is TGTGCCAGCAGCTCCTCTCCGGGGGAGCTGTTTTTT. Residues: CASSSSPGELFF.

This clonotype was recorded many times. The size of this beta chain means little, since it is a stray read in a library made for alpha chains. The V and J genes are TRBV7-3 and TRBJ2-1, with 9 bases matching TRBD2. V lost 4 bases to trimming and J lost 5 bases; unmatched junction nucleotides: 12. The germline V gene has CDR1 SGHTA and CDR2 FQGTGA. This CDR3 has 17 residues. Here the CDR3 DNA reads TGTGCCAGCAGCTCAACCAGCGGGGGGACTCTTGACAATGAGCAGTTCTTC. Its protein product is CASSSTSGGTLDNEQFF.

This clonotype has a count of ten or more. In a library made to pick up alpha chains, this beta chain is a stray read with a size that means little. The rearrangement joins TRBV12-3 or TRBV12-4 to TRBJ2-3, with TRBD2 identical over 11 bases. J was trimmed by 4 bases and V by 5 bases; bases with no gene match: 5. The CDR3 has 15 residues. CDR3 region: CASSNLAGGPDTQYF. The CDR3 DNA sequence: TGTGCCAGCAGTAATCTAGCGGGGGGACCAGATACGCAGTATTTT.

This clonotype has at least ten counts. A library prepared for alpha chains yielded this beta chain as an off-target read; its size is of little meaning. This chain uses TRBV29-1 with TRBJ2-2; D may match TRBD1 or TRBD2 (5 bases each). The V and J ends lost 7 bases and 6 bases respectively, with 21 bases between them. The CDR3 extends over 15 amino acids. Per the germline V gene, CDR1 is SQVTM and CDR2 is ANQGSEA. CDR3 region: CSATGARGSAGELFF. The CDR3 DNA reads TGCAGCGCCACCGGGGCCCGAGGTTCTGCCGGGGAGCTGTTTTTT.